The subject of this entry is one TCR beta chain. The antigen is undetermined. The data belong to a study of shared clonotypes between healthy human individuals. Overall study results and limits: Only blood underwent sampling, and tissue repertoires likely differ.

CD45RA+ naive and CD45RA-negative memory subsets were separated from CD4+ cells. With 4 bases clipped from V and 15 bases from J, the junction kept 9 bases outside the gene matches. Germline V CDR1 and CDR2: SGHRS, YFSETQ. The CDR3 sequence is 12 residues long. The protocol was immunoSEQ multiplex PCR, while the TCRdb copy is restricted to in-frame clones and leaves out a portion. The sample records 2 million to 2.5 million clones, about nine tenths being singletons. Material: naive CD4+ T cells from PBMCs. Stated subset: CD45RA+ positively selected. This chain joins TRBV5-1 and TRBJ2-1; 8 bases are a match to TRBD2. The receptor was isolated from a man aged 18 to 29 in good health. Some clones in this sample may be carry-over from other donors' samples. CDR3 nucleotide sequence: TGCGCCAGCAGCGCCGATGAGCGGGAGAGGTTCTTC. It is translated as CASSADERERFF.